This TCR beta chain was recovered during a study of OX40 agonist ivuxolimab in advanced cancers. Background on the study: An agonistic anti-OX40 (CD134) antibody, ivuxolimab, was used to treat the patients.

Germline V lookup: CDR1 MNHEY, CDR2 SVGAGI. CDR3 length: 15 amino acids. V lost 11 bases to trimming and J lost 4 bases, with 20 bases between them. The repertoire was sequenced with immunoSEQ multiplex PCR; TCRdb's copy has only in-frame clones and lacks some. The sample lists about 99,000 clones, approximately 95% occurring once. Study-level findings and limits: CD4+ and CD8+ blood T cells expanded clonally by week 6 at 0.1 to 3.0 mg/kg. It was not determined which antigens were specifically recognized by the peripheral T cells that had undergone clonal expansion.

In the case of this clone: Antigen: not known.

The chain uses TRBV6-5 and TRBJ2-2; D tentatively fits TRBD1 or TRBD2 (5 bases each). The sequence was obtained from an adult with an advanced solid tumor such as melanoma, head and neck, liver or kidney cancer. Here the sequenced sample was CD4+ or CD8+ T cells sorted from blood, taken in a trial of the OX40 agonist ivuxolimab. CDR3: CAVQLPGTATGELFF. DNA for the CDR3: TGTGCCGTCCAGTTACCCGGGACCGCCACCGGGGAGCTGTTTTTT.